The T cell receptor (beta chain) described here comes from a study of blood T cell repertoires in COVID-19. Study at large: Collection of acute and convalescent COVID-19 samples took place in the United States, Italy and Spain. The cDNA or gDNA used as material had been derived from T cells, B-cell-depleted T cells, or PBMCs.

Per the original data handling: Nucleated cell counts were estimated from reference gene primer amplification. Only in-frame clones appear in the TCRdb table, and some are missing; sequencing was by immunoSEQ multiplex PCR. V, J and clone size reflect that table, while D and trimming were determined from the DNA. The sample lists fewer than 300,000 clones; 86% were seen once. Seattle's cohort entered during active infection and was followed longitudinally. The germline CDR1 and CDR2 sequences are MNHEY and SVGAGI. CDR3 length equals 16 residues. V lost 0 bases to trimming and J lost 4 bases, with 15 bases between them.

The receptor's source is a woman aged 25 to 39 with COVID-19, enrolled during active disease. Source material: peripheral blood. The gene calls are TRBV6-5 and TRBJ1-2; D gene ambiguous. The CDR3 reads CASSYSNGRRSYGYTF. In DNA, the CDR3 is TGTGCCAGCAGTTACTCGAACGGGAGGAGGAGCTATGGCTACACCTTC.